This TCR beta chain was recorded in a study of blood T cell repertoires in COVID-19. Whole-study context: From the United States, Italy and Spain came samples of acute and convalescent COVID-19.

The CDR3 consists of 14 residues. V lost 2 bases and J lost 8, with 13 bases in between. The germline V gene has CDR1 SGHKS and CDR2 YYEKEE (reference sequence). Profiled with immunoSEQ multiplex PCR; TCRdb holds only in-frame clones, not every one. There are 200,000 to 300,000 clones in the sample; over 75% occur only once, and over 7.5% lies in the top ten. The chain is built from TRBV5-5 and TRBJ1-4; D might be TRBD1 (5 bases). The specimen sequenced was PBMCs or T cells enriched from blood (not recorded which). The TCR originated in a woman in her 50s with acute COVID-19. The CDR3 DNA reads as TGTGCCAGCAGCTTATCAGGGTTGGGGGAAAAACTGTTTTTT. Its translation: CASSLSGLGEKLFF. Supplemented by reference TRBV5-5 and TRBJ1-4, the full variable domain reads DAGVTQSPTHLIKTRGQQVTLRCSPISGHKSVSWYQQVLGQGPQFIFQYYEKEERGRGNFPDRFSARQFPNYSSELNVNALLLGDSALYLCASSLSGLGEKLFFGSGTQLSVL.